A single sample is the source of the 28 T cell receptor beta chains below, sequenced in a study of blood T cell repertoires in COVID-19. Using immunoSEQ multiplex PCR, the repertoire was profiled, and TCRdb retains in-frame clones only, with some absent. The sample contains around 400,000 clones, about 89% of which appear only once. The material sequenced was peripheral blood. The receptors come from a woman aged 55-69 years with COVID-19, enrolled during active disease.

A word on this clone: Other nucleotide sequences from this sample produce the same CDR3. This chain joins TRBV12-5 and TRBJ1-1; D is unclear. The CDR3 consists of 14 residues. Germline V gene lookup returns CDR1 LGHNT and CDR2 FRNRAP. V was cut by 1 base and J by 0 bases, with 6 bases left in between. This CDR3 reads CASGLDGVNTEAFF. Here the CDR3 DNA reads TGTGCTAGTGGTTTGGACGGGGTGAACACTGAAGCTTTCTTT.

This clone was seen once. This chain joins TRBV29-1 and TRBJ1-1, with TRBD1 as a possible D gene (6 bases). CDR3 length: 14 residues. CDR1 and CDR2 (germline): SQVTM, ANQGSEA. The V gene lost 8 bases and the J gene lost 3 bases, with 19 bases spanning the gap. The CDR3 sequence is CSHGGGARHTEAFF. CDR3 coding DNA: TGCAGCCACGGCGGGGGGGCGCGTCACACTGAAGCTTTCTTT.

The gene calls are TRBV6-2 or TRBV6-3 and TRBJ1-2; 9 bases are shared with TRBD1. The junction had 7 bases not matched to a gene; V was cut back by 4 bases and J by 4 bases. Germline loops: CDR1 MNHEY, CDR2 SVGEGT. The CDR3 length is 15 residues. This chain's CDR3 is CASSSRQGEAYGYTF. CDR3 coding DNA: TGTGCCAGCAGTTCCCGACAGGGGGAAGCCTATGGCTACACCTTC.

The chain recombines TRBV5-1 with TRBJ2-1, with 8 nucleotides matching TRBD1. With V trimmed by 4 bases and J by 8 bases, 8 bases remained unmatched. This CDR3 spans 14 amino acids. CDR1 and CDR2 (germline): SGHRS, YFSETQ. CDR3 nucleotide sequence: TGCGCCAGCAGCCGGGACAGGATGGTCGATGAGCAGTTCTTC. Translating it yields CASSRDRMVDEQFF.

V and J are TRBV30 and TRBJ1-1, with D unresolved. Trimming took off 0 bases at V and 1 base at J, with 15 bases between the two ends. CDR1 GTSNPN and CDR2 SVGIG come from the germline V gene (reference sequence). The CDR3 consists of 16 residues. CDR3 region: CAWSVPVRVGNTEAFF. The DNA of the CDR3 is TGTGCCTGGAGTGTCCCAGTCCGGGTAGGGAACACTGAAGCTTTCTTT.

The gene calls are TRBV3-1 (or the pseudogene TRBV3-2) and TRBJ1-5; maybe TRBD1 (5 bases). This CDR3 has 15 amino acids. The germline CDR1 and CDR2 sequences are LGHDT and YNNKEL (reference sequence). V dropped 1 base and J dropped 12 bases, with 19 bases sitting between them. This chain's CDR3 is CASSQGQSPGGIQHF. CDR3 nucleotides: TGTGCCAGCAGCCAAGGACAGTCCCCCGGGGGGATCCAGCATTTT.

This rearrangement joins TRBV7-3 to TRBJ1-1; D call uncertain. The CDR3 has 13 residues. From germline, CDR1 is SGHTA and CDR2 FQGTGA. V lost 5 bases to trimming and J lost 3 bases, with 10 bases between them. The CDR3 spells CASSPRSDTEAFF. The DNA of the CDR3 is TGTGCCAGCAGCCCTCGGTCCGACACTGAAGCTTTCTTT.

The chain links TRBV7-9 to TRBJ2-7; D possibly corresponds to TRBD1 (5 bases). The V gene lost 5 bases and the J gene lost 5 bases, with 10 bases spanning the gap. This CDR3 spans 12 amino acids. Germline values: CDR1 SEHNR, CDR2 FQNEAQ (reference sequence). The CDR3 sequence is CASSLQGHEQYF. The DNA for the CDR3 is TGTGCCAGCAGCCTCCAGGGCCACGAGCAGTACTTC.

The chain links TRBV5-6 to TRBJ2-7; TRBD2 might be the D (6 bases). The CDR3 length is 16 residues. CDR1 is SGHDT and CDR2 is YYEEEE in the germline V gene. Trimming took 1 base from V and 3 from J, leaving 17 bases between them. As DNA, the CDR3 is TGTGCCAGCAGCTTGAGGAGGGTAGAGTCGAACTACGAGCAGTACTTC. Its translation is CASSLRRVESNYEQYF.

The chain recombines TRBV5-1 with TRBJ1-2, with 7 positions matching TRBD1. With 4 bases clipped from V and 8 bases from J, the junction kept 5 bases outside the gene matches. The length of the CDR3 is 12 residues. Germline values: CDR1 SGHRS, CDR2 YFSETQ. Here the CDR3 reads CASSQRGQGYTF. The CDR3 region has the DNA TGCGCCAGCAGCCAAAGGGGGCAAGGCTACACCTTC.

V and J are TRBV24-1 and TRBJ2-3; 8 nucleotides line up with TRBD1. The junction had 11 bases not matched to a gene; V was cut back by 1 base and J by 0 bases. CDR1 is KGHDR and CDR2 is SFDVKD in the germline V gene. CDR3 length: 19 amino acids. CDR3: CATSDFGQGRLSSTDTQYF. The CDR3 DNA sequence: TGTGCCACCAGTGATTTCGGACAGGGACGTCTGTCTAGCACAGATACGCAGTATTTT.

The chain has TRBV4-1 and TRBJ2-3; TRBD1 is a possible D gene (6 bases). The CDR3 is made up of 15 amino acids. V lost 1 base to trimming and J lost 6 bases, with 14 bases between them. Germline V gene data show CDR1 as MGHRA and CDR2 as YSYEKL. The CDR3 protein is CASSQGSRGLDTQYF. The CDR3 DNA follows: TGCGCCAGCAGCCAAGGGTCCAGGGGCCTGGATACGCAGTATTTT.

This clone was seen at least ten times. The chain has TRBV7-8 and TRBJ1-5; 9 bases fit TRBD1. This CDR3 spans 19 amino acids. Losses at the gene ends were 1 base for V and 2 bases for J; bases not matched to a gene: 12. Germline CDR1 is SGHVS and CDR2 is FQNEAQ. The CDR3 DNA is TGTGCCAGCAGCTTAGGGGCCCTTACAGGGGGCGCAGGCAATCAGCCCCAGCATTTT. Amino acids: CASSLGALTGGAGNQPQHF.

This chain joins TRBV3-1 (or the pseudogene TRBV3-2) and TRBJ2-7; TRBD1 aligns across 11 bases. There are 16 residues in the CDR3. Germline V lookup: CDR1 LGHDT, CDR2 YNNKEL (reference sequence). V shed 4 bases and J 1 base; nucleotides not matched to a gene: 6. CDR3 sequence (DNA): TGTGCCAGCAGCCCTCATGGGACAGGGGGATCCTACGAGCAGTACTTC. It is translated as CASSPHGTGGSYEQYF.

Details on this clone: This CDR3 is also generated by other DNA sequences in the sample. J is TRBJ2-1 and V is TRBV5-1; 8 bases align to TRBD1. This CDR3 is built from 14 residues. Germline lookup yields CDR1 SGHRS and CDR2 YFSETQ. V lost 2 bases to trimming and J lost 3 bases; unmatched junction nucleotides: 1. This CDR3 reads CASSLGQGYNEQFF. The CDR3 DNA reads as TGCGCCAGCAGCTTAGGACAGGGCTACAATGAGCAGTTCTTC.

Turning to this clone: The junction departs from germline at one end; a sequencing error may be responsible. CDR3 bases: TGTGCTAGCAGCTCCCTCGACGGGAATGAGCAGTTCTTC. It yields the protein CASSSLDGNEQFF. The rearrangement uses TRBV7-7 and TRBJ2-1, with D unclear. This CDR3 contains 13 residues. Germline CDR1 is SSHAT and CDR2 is FNYEAQ (reference sequence).

CDR3 sequence (DNA): TGTGCCAGCAGCCTTACAGGGGCCGTCGACTATGGCTACACCTTC. Its translation is CASSLTGAVDYGYTF. V is TRBV7-3 and J is TRBJ1-2; 7 nucleotides align to TRBD1. The CDR3 consists of 15 residues. V lost 5 bases to trimming and J lost 3 bases; unmatched junction nucleotides: 9. The germline V gene has CDR1 SGHTA and CDR2 FQGTGA.

This chain connects TRBV30 to TRBJ2-6, with D unresolved. CDR1 is GTSNPN and CDR2 is SVGIG in the germline V gene (reference sequence). The CDR3 has 13 amino acids. V lost 5 bases and J lost 0, with 5 bases in between. The CDR3 spells CAWWPSGANVLTF. The DNA for the CDR3 is TGTGCCTGGTGGCCCTCTGGGGCCAACGTCCTGACTTTC. Variable domain in full (rest from reference TRBV30 and TRBJ2-6): SQTIHQWPATLVQPVGSPLSLECTVEGTSNPNLYWYRQAAGRGLQLLFYSVGIGQISSEVPQNLSASRPQDRQFILSSKKLLLSDSGFYLCAWWPSGANVLTFGAGSRLTVL.

CDR3 DNA: TGTGCCAGCAGTGATCCAGGGGCCAGCACAGATACGCAGTATTTT. This translates into CASSDPGASTDTQYF. The genes are TRBV25-1 and TRBJ2-3, with D possibly matching TRBD1 (6 bases). The CDR3 extends over 15 amino acids. Germline V gene data show CDR1 as MGHDK and CDR2 as SYGVNS. V was cut by 3 bases and J by 0 bases, with 10 bases left in between.

In this sample, this clone turned up once. The CDR3 sequence: CASSFRSPAMNTEAFF. The CDR3 DNA sequence: TGTGCCAGCAGCTTCAGGTCCCCTGCTATGAACACTGAAGCTTTCTTT. The gene calls are TRBV7-9 and TRBJ1-1, with D uncertain. CDR3 length equals 16 residues. The V gene lost 3 bases and the J gene lost 0 bases, with 14 bases spanning the gap. Germline CDR1 SEHNR, CDR2 FQNEAQ (reference sequence).

V gene TRBV6-5 combines with J gene TRBJ2-2; TRBD1 might be the D (6 bases). Germline V gene lookup returns CDR1 MNHEY and CDR2 SVGAGI. The CDR3 runs 16 residues. V gave up 0 bases and J gave up 1 base, with 9 bases separating them. The CDR3 here is CASSYSRQVNTGELFF. The CDR3 nucleotides read TGTGCCAGCAGTTACTCCAGACAGGTGAACACCGGGGAGCTGTTTTTT.

In DNA form, the CDR3 reads TGTGCCAGCAGCGTAGGGGGGCAGCAAGAGACCCAGTACTTC. It encodes CASSVGGQQETQYF. The rearrangement joins TRBV9 to TRBJ2-5; weak D call: TRBD1 (6 bases). The CDR3 has 14 residues. The V and J ends lost 0 bases and 2 bases respectively, with 8 bases between them. Germline V lookup: CDR1 SGDLS, CDR2 YYNGEE.

The sample holds a few counts of this clone. The chain couples TRBV27 to TRBJ2-6, with 7 nucleotides matching TRBD1. The V and J ends lost 8 bases and 0 bases, in that order; junction bases with no gene match: 10. The length of the CDR3 is 17 residues. CDR1 is MNHEY, CDR2 SMNVEV, per germline (reference sequence). The CDR3 is CASSPGGHHSGANVLTF. The CDR3 DNA reads as TGTGCCAGCTCACCAGGGGGACACCACTCTGGGGCCAACGTCCTGACTTTC.

The J gene is TRBJ1-2, the V gene TRBV29-1, with 8 bases matching TRBD1. The V gene end was trimmed by 7 bases and the J gene end by 8 bases; junction bases not matched to a gene: 12. The germline CDR1 and CDR2 sequences are SQVTM and ANQGSEA. The CDR3 has 13 residues. The CDR3, as DNA: TGCAGCGCTCAATCCAGGGGGCTGGGAGGCTACACCTTC. As protein: CSAQSRGLGGYTF.

The chain couples TRBV19 to TRBJ2-6; D is unclear. The CDR3 extends over 16 amino acids. Looked up from germline, CDR1 is LNHDA and CDR2 is SQIVND (reference sequence). V was shortened by 5 bases and J by 4 bases, with 15 bases between the two germline ends. The DNA of the CDR3 is TGTGCCAGTAGTTCATACCAGGTTGCAGGGGCCAACGTCCTGACTTTC. As protein: CASSSYQVAGANVLTF.

The chain links TRBV5-1 to TRBJ2-5; no definite D call. The germline V and J ends were trimmed by 2 bases and 4 bases, with 9 bases remaining between them. Looked up from germline, CDR1 is SGHRS and CDR2 is YFSETQ. The CDR3 sequence is 13 residues long. CDR3 region: CASSFGSGETQYF. The CDR3, as DNA: TGCGCCAGCAGCTTCGGCTCGGGAGAGACCCAGTACTTC.

The chain carries TRBV2 and TRBJ2-2; 8 nucleotides align to TRBD1. V was pared by 6 bases and J by 1 base, with 7 bases of the junction left unmatched. This CDR3 region has 16 residues. In germline, CDR1 is SNHLY, CDR2 FYNNEI. CDR3 sequence: CASRSDRVLNTGELFF. CDR3 nucleotide sequence: TGTGCCAGCAGGTCGGACAGGGTCCTGAACACCGGGGAGCTGTTTTTT.

As for this clone: This sample includes further DNA sequences coding for the same CDR3. The rearrangement joins TRBV5-1 to TRBJ2-5; D is uncertain. Trimming stripped 0 bases from V and 2 bases from J, with 2 bases between. Germline V CDR1 and CDR2: SGHRS, YFSETQ. This CDR3 comprises 12 residues. The CDR3 nucleotides read TGCGCCAGCAGCTTGGCTCAAGAGACCCAGTACTTC. Residues: CASSLAQETQYF.